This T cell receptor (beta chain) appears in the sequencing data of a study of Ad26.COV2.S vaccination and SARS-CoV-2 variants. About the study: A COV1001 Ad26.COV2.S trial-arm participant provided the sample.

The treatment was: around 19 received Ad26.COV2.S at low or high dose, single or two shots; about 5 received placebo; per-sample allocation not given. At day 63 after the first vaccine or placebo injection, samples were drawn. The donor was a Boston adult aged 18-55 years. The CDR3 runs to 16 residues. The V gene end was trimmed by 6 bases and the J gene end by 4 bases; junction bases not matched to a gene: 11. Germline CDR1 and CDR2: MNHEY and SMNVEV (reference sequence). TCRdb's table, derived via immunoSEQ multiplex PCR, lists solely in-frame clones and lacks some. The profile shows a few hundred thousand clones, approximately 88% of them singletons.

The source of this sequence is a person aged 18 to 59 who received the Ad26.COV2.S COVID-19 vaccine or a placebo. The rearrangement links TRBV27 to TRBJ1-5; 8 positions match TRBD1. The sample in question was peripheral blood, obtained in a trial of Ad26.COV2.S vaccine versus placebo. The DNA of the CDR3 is TGTGCCAGCAGGCCTGGATCAGGGGGCGTGAATCAGCCCCAGCATTTT. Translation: CASRPGSGGVNQPQHF.